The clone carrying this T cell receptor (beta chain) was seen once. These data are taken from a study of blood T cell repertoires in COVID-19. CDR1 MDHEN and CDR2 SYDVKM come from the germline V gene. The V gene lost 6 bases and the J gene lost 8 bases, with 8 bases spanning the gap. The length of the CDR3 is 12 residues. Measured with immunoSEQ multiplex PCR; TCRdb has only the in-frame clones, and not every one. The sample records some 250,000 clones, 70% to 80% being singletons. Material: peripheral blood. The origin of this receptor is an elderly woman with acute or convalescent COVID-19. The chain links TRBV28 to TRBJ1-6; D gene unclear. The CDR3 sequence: CASREGDSPLHF. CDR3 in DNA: TGTGCCAGCAGGGAGGGTGATTCACCCCTCCACTTT.